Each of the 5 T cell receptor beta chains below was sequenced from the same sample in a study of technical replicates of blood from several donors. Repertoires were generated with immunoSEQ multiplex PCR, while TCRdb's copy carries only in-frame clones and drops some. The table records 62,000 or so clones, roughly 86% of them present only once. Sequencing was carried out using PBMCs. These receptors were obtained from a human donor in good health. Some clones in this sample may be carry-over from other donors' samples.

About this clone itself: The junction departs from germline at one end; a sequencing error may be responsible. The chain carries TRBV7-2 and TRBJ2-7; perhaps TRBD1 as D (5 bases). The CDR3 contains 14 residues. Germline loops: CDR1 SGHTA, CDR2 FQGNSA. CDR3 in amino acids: CASSLERVGVETLF. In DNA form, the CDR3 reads TGTGCCAGCAGCTTAGAAAGGGTAGGGGTCGAGACTCTCTTC.

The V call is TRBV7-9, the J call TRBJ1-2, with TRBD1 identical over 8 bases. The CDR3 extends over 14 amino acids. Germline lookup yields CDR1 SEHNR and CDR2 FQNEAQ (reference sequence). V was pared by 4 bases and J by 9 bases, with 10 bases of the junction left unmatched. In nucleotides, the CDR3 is TGTGCCAGCAGCTCCCAAAGGACAGGGCCTAGCTACACCTTC. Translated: CASSSQRTGPSYTF.

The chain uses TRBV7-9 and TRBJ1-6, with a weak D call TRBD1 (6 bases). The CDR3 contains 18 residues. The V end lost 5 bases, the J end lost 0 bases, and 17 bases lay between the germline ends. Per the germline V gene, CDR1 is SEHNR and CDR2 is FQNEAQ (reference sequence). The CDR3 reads CASSLANRVGSYNSPLHF. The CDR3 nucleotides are TGTGCCAGCAGCCTCGCAAACAGGGTGGGCTCCTATAATTCACCCCTCCACTTT. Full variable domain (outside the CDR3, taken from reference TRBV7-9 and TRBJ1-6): DTGVSQNPRHKITKRGQNVTFRCDPISEHNRLYWYRQTLGQGPEFLTYFQNEAQLEKSRLLSDRFSAERPKGSFSTLEIQRTEQGDSAMYLCASSLANRVGSYNSPLHFGNGTRLTVT.

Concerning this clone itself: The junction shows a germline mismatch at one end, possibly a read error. The CDR3 region is CASSSGLAGREVRF. In DNA form, the CDR3 reads TGTGCCAGCAGCTCAGGACTAGCGGGGAGGGAAGTTCGCTTC. V gene TRBV7-2 combines with J gene TRBJ2-4; 12 bases agree with TRBD2. This CDR3 has 14 residues. Germline V gene lookup returns CDR1 SGHTA and CDR2 FQGNSA.

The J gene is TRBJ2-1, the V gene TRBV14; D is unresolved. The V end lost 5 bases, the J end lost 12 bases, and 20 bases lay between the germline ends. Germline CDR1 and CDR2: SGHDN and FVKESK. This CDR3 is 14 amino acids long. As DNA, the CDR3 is TGTGCCAGCAGCAACTACGATACGACCTCACGGCAGTTCTTC. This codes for CASSNYDTTSRQFF.